This TCR beta chain was sequenced during a study of regulatory T cells in long-lasting Graves disease. Findings and limits, study-wide: New patients shared about 910 public clonotypes, and persistent patients shared more, with over 2,500.

The table lists this clonotype with many counts. What it binds is unknown. Noted time point: newly diagnosed GD, antithyroid drugs for less than 3 months. The TCR library used RNA extracted from PBMCs. The TCR beta library used iRepertoire HTBI primers with Arm-PCR amplification of CDR3. A single record per CDR3 protein comes from TCRdb applying MiXCR to the multiplex PCR reads. The table shows some 500,000 distinct CDR3 sequences, with about 16% occurring only once. The CDR3 spans 15 residues. Germline lookup yields CDR1 LNHNV and CDR2 YYDKDF (reference sequence). V shed 0 bases and J shed 2 bases, with 11 bases lying between them. A further study also used this sample, focusing on T cells in Graves' hyperthyroidism and ophthalmopathy. That source notes: The study left out patients who had uncontrolled infection, other autoimmune disease, pregnancy or lactation. First-round RT-PCR with HTBI primers amplified the TCR CDR3 region.

The receptor was isolated from a woman aged 35-65 years with Graves disease. The rearrangement joins TRBV15 to TRBJ2-7; unclear D gene. Specimen: peripheral blood mononuclear cells (PBMCs), collected at new diagnosis, from a patient treated with antithyroid drugs. The CDR3 sequence: CATSRDQTVAYEQYF. CDR3 coding DNA: TGTGCCACCAGCAGAGATCAAACAGTAGCCTACGAGCAGTACTTC.